This entry lists 19 T cell receptor beta chains sequenced from one sample in a study of beta chain features in type 1 diabetes. Study conclusions and caveats: There was a moderate but significant shortening of TCRB CDR3s in all four CD4+ subsets of Type 1 diabetes patients.

TCRB transcripts that were expressed got sequenced, as all of the isolated RNA had been reverse transcribed. The assay was immunoSEQ multiplex PCR, and TCRdb's table has in-frame clones only and misses some. Of 600,000 to 700,000 clones listed, over 10% are singletons. These receptors lack a known antigen. Sequencing was carried out using naive CD4+ T cells from blood. These receptors all come from a man aged 25-40 years with type 1 diabetes.

The chain carries TRBV10-3 and TRBJ2-3, with 9 bases that match TRBD1. Per germline, CDR1 ENHRY and CDR2 SYGVKD. This CDR3 is built from 18 residues. The J segment lost 1 base and the V segment lost 2 bases, leaving 10 bases of the junction unmatched. The CDR3 DNA follows: TGTGCCATCAGTGAGCCGCTGGGGACAGGGTCGGGCACAGATACGCAGTATTTT. The encoded protein is CAISEPLGTGSGTDTQYF.

The rearrangement links TRBV6-5 to TRBJ2-1; D tentatively reads TRBD1 or TRBD2 (5 bases each). This CDR3 is built from 13 residues. V lost 2 bases and J lost 5, with 7 bases in between. CDR1 is MNHEY, CDR2 SVGAGI, per germline. The CDR3 region has the DNA TGTGCCAGCAGTTACGGGGGAAACAATGAGCAGTTCTTC. It is translated as CASSYGGNNEQFF.

This clone was seen a handful of times. This same CDR3 is encoded by further DNA sequences in the sample. The rearrangement uses TRBV7-2 and TRBJ2-5; D may be TRBD1 (6 bases). Germline CDR1 is SGHTA and CDR2 is FQGNSA. V was trimmed by 5 bases and J by 1 base, leaving 11 bases between them. There are 14 residues in the CDR3. The CDR3 protein is CASSLTGIQETQYF. CDR3 coding DNA: TGTGCCAGCAGCCTTACAGGGATCCAAGAGACCCAGTACTTC. The full variable domain, rest sourced from reference TRBV7-2 and TRBJ2-5, is GAGVSQSPSNKVTEKGKDVELRCDPISGHTALYWYRQSLGQGLEFLIYFQGNSAPDKSGLPSDRFSAERTGGSVSTLTIQRTQQEDSAVYLCASSLTGIQETQYFGPGTRLLVL.

This chain joins TRBV4-3 and TRBJ2-1; 8 bases line up with TRBD2. Per the germline V gene, CDR1 is LGHNA and CDR2 is YSLEER. V gave up 0 bases and J gave up 16 bases; unmatched junction bases: 8. There are 13 residues in the CDR3. The CDR3 loop is CASSQEIAGGQFF. The CDR3 DNA reads as TGCGCCAGCAGCCAAGAGATTGCGGGGGGTCAATTCTTC.

In this sample, this clone turned up a few times. This chain links TRBV7-2 with TRBJ2-3; weak D call: TRBD2 (6 bases). Trimming left V 2 bases short and J 2 bases short, with 11 bases between. This CDR3 is 15 amino acids long. Germline lookup yields CDR1 SGHTA and CDR2 FQGNSA. The CDR3 spells CASSLQAGFTDTQYF. The DNA for the CDR3 is TGTGCCAGCAGCTTACAGGCGGGATTCACAGATACGCAGTATTTT. The entire variable domain, with the rest obtained from reference TRBV7-2 and TRBJ2-3, is as follows: GAGVSQSPSNKVTEKGKDVELRCDPISGHTALYWYRQSLGQGLEFLIYFQGNSAPDKSGLPSDRFSAERTGGSVSTLTIQRTQQEDSAVYLCASSLQAGFTDTQYFGPGTRLTVL.

The rearrangement links TRBV7-9 to TRBJ2-3; the match to TRBD2 covers 9 bases. Germline CDR1 SEHNR, CDR2 FQNEAQ (reference sequence). The V and J ends lost 1 base and 2 bases, in that order; junction bases with no gene match: 7. CDR3 length: 17 residues. CDR3 bases: TGTGCCAGCAGCTTAGTCCTTGCGGGGGGGTCCACAGATACGCAGTATTTT. Encoded protein: CASSLVLAGGSTDTQYF.

This clone was counted between two and nine times. The chain links TRBV11-3 to TRBJ2-4; D is uncertain. The CDR3 consists of 15 residues. The germline CDR1 and CDR2 sequences are SGHNT and YENEEA. V gave up 4 bases and J gave up 0 bases, with 10 bases separating them. The CDR3 region is CASSSYMKAKNIQYF. The CDR3 DNA sequence: TGTGCCAGCAGCTCTTATATGAAAGCCAAAAACATTCAGTACTTC.

The genes are TRBV2 and TRBJ1-6; 8 bases line up with TRBD1. Germline V CDR1 and CDR2: SNHLY, FYNNEI. Trimming cost V 10 bases and J 7 bases; bases outside gene matches: 6. CDR3 length: 13 amino acids. In DNA, the CDR3 is TGTGCCACTGGACAGGGTTTAAATTCACCCCTCCACTTT. It specifies CATGQGLNSPLHF.

This clone was seen a handful of times. V gene TRBV30 combines with J gene TRBJ2-1; D is ambiguous. Germline CDR1 reads GTSNPN; CDR2 reads SVGIG (reference sequence). V was pared by 1 base and J by 6 bases, with 7 bases between. The CDR3 is made up of 12 amino acids. The CDR3 DNA follows: TGTGCCTGGAGTGGGGCTGTCAATGAGCAGTTCTTC. Translated, it gives CAWSGAVNEQFF.

This rearrangement joins TRBV6-5 to TRBJ1-2; D is undetermined. CDR1 MNHEY and CDR2 SVGAGI come from the germline V gene. V lost 4 bases, J lost 4 bases, and 10 bases lay in between. The CDR3 runs to 13 residues. Written as DNA, the CDR3 is TGTGCCAGCAGTTTGGCTGAACCCTATGGCTACACCTTC. Protein: CASSLAEPYGYTF.

The genes are TRBV29-1 and TRBJ1-4; D is uncertain. The CDR3 totals 13 residues. Germline values: CDR1 SQVTM, CDR2 ANQGSEA. The V and J ends lost 4 bases and 8 bases respectively, with 14 bases between them. CDR3 in amino acids: CSVAPEFGEKLFF. Here the CDR3 DNA reads TGCAGCGTTGCGCCAGAATTCGGAGAAAAACTGTTTTTT.

V usage is TRBV7-9 and J usage is TRBJ1-2, with D possibly matching TRBD1 (6 bases). There are 14 residues in the CDR3. The ends were cut back, 5 bases at V and 8 bases at J, with 18 bases in the middle. The germline V gene encodes CDR1 SEHNR and CDR2 FQNEAQ (reference sequence). CDR3 sequence reads: CASSPRGGGDGYTF. The CDR3 DNA sequence: TGTGCCAGCAGCCCCCGAGGGGGGGGCGACGGCTACACCTTC.

The gene calls are TRBV28 and TRBJ1-6, with D hard to call. The V end was cut by 5 bases, the J end by 7 bases, with 12 bases between. Germline CDR1 MDHEN, CDR2 SYDVKM. The CDR3 loop spans 14 amino acids. The CDR3 DNA sequence: TGTGCCAGCAGTCCCTCCGATCGAAATTCACCCCTCCACTTT. Residues: CASSPSDRNSPLHF. The variable domain in full, completed from reference TRBV28 and TRBJ1-6, reads DVKVTQSSRYLVKRTGEKVFLECVQDMDHENMFWYRQDPGLGLRLIYFSYDVKMKEKGDIPEGYSVSREKKERFSLILESASTNQTSMYLCASSPSDRNSPLHFGNGTRLTVT.

The rearrangement uses TRBV2 and TRBJ2-2; 12 bases are shared with TRBD2. This CDR3 contains 15 residues. The junction had 6 bases not matched to a gene; V was cut back by 6 bases and J by 7 bases. Germline-derived CDR1 and CDR2 are SNHLY and FYNNEI. The CDR3: CASSPGLAGIGELFF. The CDR3 DNA is TGTGCCAGCAGCCCCGGACTAGCGGGGATCGGGGAGCTGTTTTTT.

This clone came up a few times. This chain links TRBV6-5 with TRBJ2-5, with TRBD2 identical over 7 bases. Germline V gene sequence: CDR1 MNHEY, CDR2 SVGAGI. V lost 6 bases to trimming and J lost 5 bases; unmatched junction nucleotides: 9. This CDR3 comprises 14 residues. The CDR3 protein is CASSPGGSGETQYF. The CDR3 DNA reads TGTGCCAGCAGCCCCGGGGGGAGTGGGGAGACCCAGTACTTC.

V gene TRBV7-2 combines with J gene TRBJ2-1; 7 nucleotides agree with TRBD2. With 5 bases clipped from V and 0 bases from J, the junction kept 7 bases outside the gene matches. CDR1 is SGHTA and CDR2 is FQGNSA in the germline V gene. This CDR3 region has 16 residues. CDR3 in amino acids: CASSITGGSSYNEQFF. In DNA form, the CDR3 reads TGTGCCAGCAGCATCACCGGGGGGAGCTCCTACAATGAGCAGTTCTTC.

The chain uses TRBV2 and TRBJ2-3, with 13 bases identical to TRBD2. J was trimmed by 6 bases and V by 6 bases; bases with no gene match: 9. The CDR3 is made up of 16 amino acids. Germline loops: CDR1 SNHLY, CDR2 FYNNEI. The CDR3 DNA reads as TGTGCCAGCAGACTTAGGACTAGCGGGGGTCTGGATACGCAGTATTTT. Translated, it gives CASRLRTSGGLDTQYF.

This clone was counted between two and nine times. The chain uses TRBV19 and TRBJ1-1; D is ambiguous. Trimming removed 5 bases at V and 0 bases at J, with 7 bases between. The CDR3 consists of 13 residues. The germline V gene has CDR1 LNHDA and CDR2 SQIVND (reference sequence). The CDR3 DNA reads as TGTGCCAGTAGTGGGCAGTTGAACACTGAAGCTTTCTTT. Translating gives CASSGQLNTEAFF.

Concerning this clone itself: Because the CDR3's place on the DNA is in doubt, the DNA is left out and the CDR3 is given as listed by TCRdb. The rearrangement joins TRBV15 to TRBJ1-6. Germline V gives CDR1 LNHNV, CDR2 YYDKDF (reference sequence). The CDR3 is 14 amino acids in total, end residues counted. The CDR3 here is CATSREVAGGAFHF.